This T cell receptor beta chain comes out of a study of Graves' ophthalmopathy and Graves' hyperthyroidism. Turning to the study itself: Peripheral blood (taken before any treatment) was collected at initial diagnosis.

The authors amplified TCR beta CDR3 regions, and they did so from RNA transcripts for repertoire sequencing. First-round RT-PCR relied on HTBI primers, and a second-round multiplex PCR came next. TCRdb reanalysed the multiplex PCR reads using MiXCR and keeps one entry per CDR3 protein. This table has about 380,000 distinct CDR3 sequences, 15% appearing once. Cases classed as stable hyperthyroidism had no ophthalmopathy within 18 months of follow-up. This CDR3 has 16 amino acids. Trimming cost V 4 bases and J 5 bases; bases outside gene matches: 12. Germline CDR1 KGHDR, CDR2 SFDVKD. This clonotype was recorded at least ten times.

The clonotype was recovered from a young woman with stable Graves' hyperthyroidism. Sequenced: peripheral blood. V is TRBV24-1 and J is TRBJ2-5, with 7 bases matching TRBD1. DNA for the CDR3: TGTGCCACCAGTGAGGCCGGGACAGCACGGGCGGAGACCCAGTACTTC. The encoded protein is CATSEAGTARAETQYF.